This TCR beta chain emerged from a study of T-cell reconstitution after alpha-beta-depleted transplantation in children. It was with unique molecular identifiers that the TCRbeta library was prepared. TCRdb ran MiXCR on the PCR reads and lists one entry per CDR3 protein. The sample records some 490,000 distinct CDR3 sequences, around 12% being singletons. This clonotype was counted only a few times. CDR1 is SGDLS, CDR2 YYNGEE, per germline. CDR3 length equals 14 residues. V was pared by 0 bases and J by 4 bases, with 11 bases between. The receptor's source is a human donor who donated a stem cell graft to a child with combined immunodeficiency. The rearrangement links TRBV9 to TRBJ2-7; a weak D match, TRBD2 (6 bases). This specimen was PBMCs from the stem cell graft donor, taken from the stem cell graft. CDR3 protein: CASSVGGEPYEQYF. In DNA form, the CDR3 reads TGTGCCAGCAGCGTAGGCGGGGAGCCTTACGAGCAGTACTTC.